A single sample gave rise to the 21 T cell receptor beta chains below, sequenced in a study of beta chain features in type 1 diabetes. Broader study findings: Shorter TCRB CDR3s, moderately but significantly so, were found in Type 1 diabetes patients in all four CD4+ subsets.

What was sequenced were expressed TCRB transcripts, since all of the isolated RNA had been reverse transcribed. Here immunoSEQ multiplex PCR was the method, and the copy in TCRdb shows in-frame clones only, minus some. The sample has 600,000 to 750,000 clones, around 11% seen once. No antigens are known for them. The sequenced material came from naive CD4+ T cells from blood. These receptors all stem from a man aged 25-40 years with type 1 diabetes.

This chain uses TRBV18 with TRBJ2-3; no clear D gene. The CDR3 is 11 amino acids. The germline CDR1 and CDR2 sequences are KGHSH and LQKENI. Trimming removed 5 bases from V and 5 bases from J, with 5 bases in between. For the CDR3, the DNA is TGTGCCAGCTCATGGGGAGATACGCAGTATTTT. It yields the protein CASSWGDTQYF.

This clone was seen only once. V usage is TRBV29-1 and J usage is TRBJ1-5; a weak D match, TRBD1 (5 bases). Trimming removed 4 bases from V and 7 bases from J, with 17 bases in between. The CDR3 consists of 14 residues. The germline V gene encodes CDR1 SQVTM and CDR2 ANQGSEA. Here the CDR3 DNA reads TGCAGCGTTGGGGGGATGGCTGCGGGACAGCCCCAGCATTTT. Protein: CSVGGMAAGQPQHF.

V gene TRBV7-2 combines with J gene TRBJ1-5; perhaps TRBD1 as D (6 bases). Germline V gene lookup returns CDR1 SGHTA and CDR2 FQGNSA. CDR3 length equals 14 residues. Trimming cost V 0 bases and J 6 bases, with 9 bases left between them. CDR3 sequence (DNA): TGTGCCAGCAGCTTAGCACAGGGCTCTCAGCCCCAGCATTTT. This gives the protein CASSLAQGSQPQHF.

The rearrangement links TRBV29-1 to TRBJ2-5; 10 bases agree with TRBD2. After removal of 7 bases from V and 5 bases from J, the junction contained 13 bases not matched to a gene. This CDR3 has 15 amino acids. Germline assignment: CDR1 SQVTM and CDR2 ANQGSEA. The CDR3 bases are TGCAGCGCCGGAGGTAGCGGGGGGTACAGGGAGACCCAGTACTTC. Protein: CSAGGSGGYRETQYF. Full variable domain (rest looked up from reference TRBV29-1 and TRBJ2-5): SAVISQKPSRDICQRGTSLTIQCQVDSQVTMMFWYRQQPGQSLTLIATANQGSEATYESGFVIDKFPISRPNLTFSTLTVSNMSPEDSSIYLCSAGGSGGYRETQYFGPGTRLLVL.

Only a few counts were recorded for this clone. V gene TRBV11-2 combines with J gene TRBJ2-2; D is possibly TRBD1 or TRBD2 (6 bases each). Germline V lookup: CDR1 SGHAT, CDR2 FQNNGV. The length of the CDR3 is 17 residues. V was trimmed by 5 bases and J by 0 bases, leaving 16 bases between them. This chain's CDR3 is CASSPLGGTTNTGELFF. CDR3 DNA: TGTGCCAGCAGCCCGCTAGGGGGGACGACGAACACCGGGGAGCTGTTTTTT.

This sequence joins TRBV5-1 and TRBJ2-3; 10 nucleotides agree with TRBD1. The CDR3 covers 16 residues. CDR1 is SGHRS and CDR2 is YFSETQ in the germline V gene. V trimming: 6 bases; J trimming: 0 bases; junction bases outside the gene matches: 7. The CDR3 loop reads CASTPMGQGSTDTQYF. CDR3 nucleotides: TGCGCCAGCACCCCGATGGGACAGGGGAGCACAGATACGCAGTATTTT.

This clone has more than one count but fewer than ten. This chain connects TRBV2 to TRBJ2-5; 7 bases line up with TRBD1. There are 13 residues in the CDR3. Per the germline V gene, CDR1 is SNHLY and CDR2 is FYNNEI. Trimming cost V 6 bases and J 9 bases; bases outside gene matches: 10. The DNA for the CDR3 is TGTGCCAGCAGGGACCCGGGACAGTCTTCCCAGTACTTC. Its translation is CASRDPGQSSQYF.

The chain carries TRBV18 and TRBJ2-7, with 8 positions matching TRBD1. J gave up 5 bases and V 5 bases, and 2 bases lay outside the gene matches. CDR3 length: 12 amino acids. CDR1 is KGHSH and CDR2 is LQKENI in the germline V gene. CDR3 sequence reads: CASSGQGDEQYF. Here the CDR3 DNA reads TGTGCCAGCTCAGGACAGGGCGACGAGCAGTACTTC. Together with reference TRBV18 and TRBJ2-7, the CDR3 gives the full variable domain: NAGVMQNPRHLVRRRGQEARLRCSPMKGHSHVYWYRQLPEEGLKFMVYLQKENIIDESGMPKERFSAEFPKEGPSILRIQQVVRGDSAAYFCASSGQGDEQYFGPGTRLTVT.

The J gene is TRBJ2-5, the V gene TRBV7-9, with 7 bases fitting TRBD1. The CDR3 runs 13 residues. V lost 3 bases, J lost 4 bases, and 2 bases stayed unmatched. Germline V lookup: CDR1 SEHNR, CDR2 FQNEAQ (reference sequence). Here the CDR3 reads CASSFAGGETQYF. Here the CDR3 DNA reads TGTGCCAGCAGCTTTGCAGGGGGAGAGACCCAGTACTTC.

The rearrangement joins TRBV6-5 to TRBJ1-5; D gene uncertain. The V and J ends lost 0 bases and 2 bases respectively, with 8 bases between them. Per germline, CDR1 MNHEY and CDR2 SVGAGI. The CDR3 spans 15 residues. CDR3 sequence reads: CASSYSRAGNQPQHF. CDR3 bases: TGTGCCAGCAGTTACTCGAGGGCCGGCAATCAGCCCCAGCATTTT.

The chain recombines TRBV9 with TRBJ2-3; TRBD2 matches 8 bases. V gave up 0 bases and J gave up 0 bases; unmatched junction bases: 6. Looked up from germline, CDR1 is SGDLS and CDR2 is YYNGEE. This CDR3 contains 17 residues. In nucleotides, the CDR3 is TGTGCCAGCAGCGTAGTGAGCGGGGGAGCTAGCACAGATACGCAGTATTTT. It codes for CASSVVSGGASTDTQYF.

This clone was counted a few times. The CDR3 DNA reads TGTGCCAGCAGTCAATCCACAGGGCCGGGGGATACGCAGTATTTT. Protein: CASSQSTGPGDTQYF. This chain joins TRBV5-4 and TRBJ2-3, with D perhaps matching TRBD1 (6 bases). Germline CDR1 reads SGHNT; CDR2 reads YYREEE (reference sequence). The CDR3 covers 15 residues. V was cut by 5 bases and J by 6 bases, with 19 bases left in between.

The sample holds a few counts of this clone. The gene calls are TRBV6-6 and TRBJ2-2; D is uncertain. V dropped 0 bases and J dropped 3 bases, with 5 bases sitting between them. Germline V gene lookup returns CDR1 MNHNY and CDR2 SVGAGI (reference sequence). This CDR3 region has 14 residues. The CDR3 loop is CASSYSFYTGELFF. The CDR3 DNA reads TGTGCCAGCAGTTACTCGTTTTACACCGGGGAGCTGTTTTTT.

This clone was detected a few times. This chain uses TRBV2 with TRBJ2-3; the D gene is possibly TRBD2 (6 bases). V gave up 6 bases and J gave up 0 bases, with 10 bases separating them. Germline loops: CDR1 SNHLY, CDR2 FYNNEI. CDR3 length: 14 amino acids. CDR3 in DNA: TGTGCCAGCAGCCAAGGGACTAGCACAGATACGCAGTATTTT. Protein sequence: CASSQGTSTDTQYF.

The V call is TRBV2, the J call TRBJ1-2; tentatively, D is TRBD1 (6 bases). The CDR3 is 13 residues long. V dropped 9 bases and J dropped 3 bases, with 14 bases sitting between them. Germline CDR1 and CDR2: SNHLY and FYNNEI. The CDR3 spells CASTGFVDYGYTF. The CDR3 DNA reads TGTGCCAGTACAGGGTTCGTCGACTATGGCTACACCTTC.

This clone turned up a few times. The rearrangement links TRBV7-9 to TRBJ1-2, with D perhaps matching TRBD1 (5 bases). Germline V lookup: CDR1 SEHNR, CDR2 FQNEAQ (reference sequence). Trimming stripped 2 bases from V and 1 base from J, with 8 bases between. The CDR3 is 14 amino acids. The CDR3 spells CASSLTGINYGYTF. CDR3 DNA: TGTGCCAGCAGCTTAACAGGAATTAACTATGGCTACACCTTC.

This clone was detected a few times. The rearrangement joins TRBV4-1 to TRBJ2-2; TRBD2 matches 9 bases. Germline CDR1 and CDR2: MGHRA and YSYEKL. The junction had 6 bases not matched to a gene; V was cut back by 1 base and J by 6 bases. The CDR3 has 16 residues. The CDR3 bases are TGCGCCAGCAGCCAAGGGGCTAGCGGGGTAGCCGGGGAGCTGTTTTTT. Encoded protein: CASSQGASGVAGELFF.

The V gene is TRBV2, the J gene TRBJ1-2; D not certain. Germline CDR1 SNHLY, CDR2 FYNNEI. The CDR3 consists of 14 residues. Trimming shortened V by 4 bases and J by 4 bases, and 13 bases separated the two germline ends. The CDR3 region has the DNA TGTGCCAGCAGTGGCAGGATTATGACCTATGGCTACACCTTC. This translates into CASSGRIMTYGYTF.

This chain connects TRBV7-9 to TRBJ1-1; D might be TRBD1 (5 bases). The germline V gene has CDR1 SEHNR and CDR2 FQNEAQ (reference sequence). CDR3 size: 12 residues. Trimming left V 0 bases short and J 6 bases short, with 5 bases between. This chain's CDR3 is CASSLAGPEAFF. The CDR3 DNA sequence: TGTGCCAGCAGCTTAGCGGGACCTGAAGCTTTCTTT. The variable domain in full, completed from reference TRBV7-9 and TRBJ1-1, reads DTGVSQNPRHKITKRGQNVTFRCDPISEHNRLYWYRQTLGQGPEFLTYFQNEAQLEKSRLLSDRFSAERPKGSFSTLEIQRTEQGDSAMYLCASSLAGPEAFFGQGTRLTVV.

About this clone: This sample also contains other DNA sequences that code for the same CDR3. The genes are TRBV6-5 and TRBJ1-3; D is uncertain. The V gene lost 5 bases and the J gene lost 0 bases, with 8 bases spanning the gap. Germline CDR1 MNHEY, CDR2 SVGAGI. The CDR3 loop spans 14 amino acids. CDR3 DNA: TGTGCCAGCAGTGCTCCGGGCTCTGGAAACACCATATATTTT. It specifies CASSAPGSGNTIYF.

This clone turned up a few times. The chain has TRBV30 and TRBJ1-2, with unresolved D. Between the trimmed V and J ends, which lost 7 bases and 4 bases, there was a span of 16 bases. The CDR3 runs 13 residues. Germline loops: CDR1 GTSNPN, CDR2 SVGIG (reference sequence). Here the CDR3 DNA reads TGTGCCTTCCCGGCGGGGAGAGCCTATGGCTACACCTTC. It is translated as CAFPAGRAYGYTF.